The entry below gives a single T cell receptor beta chain sequence along with its context. Its target is unknown. TCRdb re-analysed the RT-PCR reads in MiXCR, keeping a single row per CDR3 protein. Found here are 600,000 to 850,000 distinct CDR3 sequences, approximately 14% of them singletons; the top ten hold 6.5% to 8%. This entry is derived from a study of response to subunit inactivated influenza vaccine. Study-level results: Few new T cells, the authors suggested, are recruited by each seasonal influenza vaccination.

The input for sequencing was PBMCs from blood, taken 14 days before vaccination. The receptor's source is a man in his forties or fifties who received an inactivated influenza vaccine.

Here the CDR3 DNA reads TGTGCCTGGAGTGAAGGTTGGGGGACTAATGAAAAACTGTTTTTT. Translating it yields CAWSEGWGTNEKLFF. The rearrangement uses TRBV30 and TRBJ1-4, with D possibly matching TRBD1 (5 bases). CDR3 length: 15 residues. V was trimmed by 1 base and J by 2 bases, leaving 11 bases between them. Germline CDR1 GTSNPN, CDR2 SVGIG (reference sequence).